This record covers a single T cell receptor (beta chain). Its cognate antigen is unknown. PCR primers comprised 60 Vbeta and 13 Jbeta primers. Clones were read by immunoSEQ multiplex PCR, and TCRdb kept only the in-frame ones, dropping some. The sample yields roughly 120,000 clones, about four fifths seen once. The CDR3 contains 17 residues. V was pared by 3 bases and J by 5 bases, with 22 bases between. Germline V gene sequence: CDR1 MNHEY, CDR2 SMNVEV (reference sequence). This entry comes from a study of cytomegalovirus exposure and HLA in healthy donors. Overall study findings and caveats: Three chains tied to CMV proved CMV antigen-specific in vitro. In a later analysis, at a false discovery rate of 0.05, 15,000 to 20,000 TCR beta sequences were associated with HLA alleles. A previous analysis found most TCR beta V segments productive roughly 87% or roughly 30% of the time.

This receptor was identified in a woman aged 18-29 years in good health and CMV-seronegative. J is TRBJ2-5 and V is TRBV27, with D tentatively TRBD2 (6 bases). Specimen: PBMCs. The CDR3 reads CASSFSSVSLQRETQYF. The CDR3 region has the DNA TGTGCCAGCAGTTTTTCTAGCGTATCCTTACAGAGGGAGACCCAGTACTTC.